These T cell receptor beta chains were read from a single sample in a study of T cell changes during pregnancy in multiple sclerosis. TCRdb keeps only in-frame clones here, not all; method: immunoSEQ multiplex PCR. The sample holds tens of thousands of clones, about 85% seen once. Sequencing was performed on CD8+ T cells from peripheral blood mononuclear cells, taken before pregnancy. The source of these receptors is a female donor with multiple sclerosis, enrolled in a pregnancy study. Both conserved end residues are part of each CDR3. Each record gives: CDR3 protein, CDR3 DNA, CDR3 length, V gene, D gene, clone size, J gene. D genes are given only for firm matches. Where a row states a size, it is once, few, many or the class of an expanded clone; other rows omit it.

CASSNPRDFNEKLFF,TGTGCCAGCAGTAATCCTAGGGACTTTAATGAAAAACTGTTTTTT,15,TRBV7-9,.,.,TRBJ1-4
CASSFGGLSTNEKLFF,TGTGCCAGCAGCTTTGGGGGGTTGTCCACTAATGAAAAACTGTTTTTT,16,TRBV13,.,.,TRBJ1-4
CASSDSAEAFF,TGTGCCAGCAGTGACAGTGCTGAAGCTTTCTTT,11,TRBV2,.,.,TRBJ1-1
CASSTGPQPQHF,TGTGCCAGTAGTACAGGGCCTCAGCCCCAGCATTTT,12,TRBV19,.,.,TRBJ1-5
CASRPDPTGLGELFF,TGTGCCAGCAGACCCGACCCGACAGGATTGGGGGAGCTGTTTTTT,15,TRBV7-3,.,.,TRBJ2-2
CASSVIGTSAYNEQFF,TGTGCCAGCAGCGTAATCGGGACTAGCGCCTACAATGAGCAGTTCTTC,16,TRBV9,TRBD2,.,TRBJ2-1
CASIPRDRVNSPGELFF,TGTGCCAGTATCCCCCGCGACAGGGTGAATTCGCCCGGGGAGCTGTTTTTT,17,TRBV19,TRBD1,.,TRBJ2-2
CASSHSSNQPQHF,TGTGCCAGCAGTCACAGTAGCAATCAGCCCCAGCATTTT,13,TRBV7-2,.,.,TRBJ1-5
CASSVVAGTNYGYTF,TGTGCCAGCAGCGTAGTTGCCGGGACAAACTATGGCTACACCTTC,15,TRBV9,.,.,TRBJ1-2
CASSEGLDSDTQYF,TGTGCCAGCAGTGAAGGACTAGACTCAGATACGCAGTATTTT,14,TRBV6-1,.,few,TRBJ2-3
CARRTGSDEKLFF,TGTGCCAGAAGGACAGGGAGCGATGAAAAACTGTTTTTT,13,TRBV2,TRBD1,.,TRBJ1-4
CASGRGMNTEAFF,TGTGCCTCCGGAAGAGGCATGAACACTGAAGCTTTCTTT,13,TRBV27,.,.,TRBJ1-1
CASSQETNYGELFF,TGCGCCAGCAGCCAAGAAACTAACTACGGGGAGCTGTTTTTT,14,TRBV4-1,.,few,TRBJ2-2
CASSQEWSAGDYSYEQYF,TGCGCCAGCAGCCAAGAATGGTCAGCGGGGGACTACTCCTACGAGCAGTACTTC,18,TRBV4-3,TRBD2,.,TRBJ2-7
CASSPNSGPSTDTQYF,TGTGCCAGCAGCCCTAATAGCGGTCCTAGCACAGATACGCAGTATTTT,16,TRBV7-9,.,.,TRBJ2-3
CASSRIETLGYEQYF,TGTGCCAGCAGCCGGATCGAGACACTAGGCTACGAGCAGTACTTC,15,TRBV6-6,.,.,TRBJ2-7
CASRPSQGAGEQYF,TGTGCCAGCAGGCCTTCACAGGGGGCGGGCGAGCAGTACTTC,14,TRBV6-5,TRBD1,.,TRBJ2-7
CASSVGGRYNEQFF,TGTGCCAGCAGCGTCGGCGGGAGGTACAATGAGCAGTTCTTC,14,TRBV9,TRBD2,.,TRBJ2-1
CASSLGSGLTSTDTQYF,TGTGCCAGCAGCTTAGGCAGCGGACTAACTAGCACAGATACGCAGTATTTT,17,TRBV7-9,.,.,TRBJ2-3
CAISTSGSPRVNEQFF,TGTGCCATCTCGACTAGCGGGAGCCCCCGAGTCAATGAGCAGTTCTTC,16,TRBV10-3,TRBD2,.,TRBJ2-1
CASSPASGSPYEQYF,TGTGCCAGCTCACCCGCCAGCGGGAGTCCCTACGAGCAGTACTTC,15,TRBV18,TRBD2,.,TRBJ2-7
CASSLGSNQPQHF,TGTGCCAGCAGTTTAGGCAGCAATCAGCCCCAGCATTTT,13,TRBV27,.,.,TRBJ1-5
CASEGTGGTISYGYTF,TGTGCCAGTGAGGGGACAGGGGGGACTATATCCTATGGCTACACCTTC,16,TRBV19,TRBD1,once,TRBJ1-2
CASSLTETLATNEKLFF,TGCGCCAGCAGCTTGACAGAAACCCTTGCAACTAATGAAAAACTGTTTTTT,17,TRBV5-1,.,.,TRBJ1-4
CASSLGGLAGKPEQYF,TGTGCCAGCAGCTTAGGGGGACTAGCGGGAAAGCCCGAGCAGTACTTC,16,TRBV13,TRBD2,.,TRBJ2-7
CASSYSTAGEAFF,TGTGCCAGCAGTTACTCTACGGCAGGTGAAGCTTTCTTT,13,TRBV6-5,.,few,TRBJ1-1
CASSRGLPEGVNTEAFF,TGCGCCAGCAGTCGAGGACTTCCTGAGGGAGTGAACACTGAAGCTTTCTTT,17,TRBV23-1,.,.,TRBJ1-1
CASSPTGKDNEKLFF,TGTGCCAGCAGCCCAACAGGGAAGGATAATGAAAAACTGTTTTTT,15,TRBV7-9,.,once,TRBJ1-4
CSVERRDEQFF,TGCAGCGTTGAGCGGCGGGATGAGCAGTTCTTC,11,TRBV29-1,.,.,TRBJ2-1
CASSDNGTSGSYEQYF,TGTGCCAGCAGCGACAATGGGACTAGCGGATCCTACGAGCAGTACTTC,16,TRBV9,TRBD2,.,TRBJ2-7
CASSLEGGMGTEAFF,TGCGCCAGCAGCTTGGAAGGGGGCATGGGCACTGAAGCTTTCTTT,15,TRBV5-1,TRBD1,few,TRBJ1-1
CASSVLVNEQFF,TGTGCCAGCAGCGTCCTAGTCAATGAGCAGTTCTTC,12,TRBV5-4,.,few,TRBJ2-1
CASGRGGGTEAFF,TGTGCCAGCGGTAGGGGGGGAGGCACTGAAGCTTTCTTT,13,TRBV10-3,.,.,TRBJ1-1
CASSPWTGPADTQYF,TGTGCCAGCAGTCCTTGGACAGGGCCCGCAGATACGCAGTATTTT,15,TRBV2,TRBD1,.,TRBJ2-3
CASSPDQGGTIYF,TGTGCCAGCAGCCCGGATCAAGGGGGCACCATATATTTT,13,TRBV7-2,.,.,TRBJ1-3
CASSLLSNQPQHF,TGCGCCAGCAGCTTGCTAAGCAATCAGCCCCAGCATTTT,13,TRBV5-1,.,.,TRBJ1-5
CASSWGILSGRATGELFF,TGCGCCAGCAGCTGGGGCATACTGAGCGGGAGGGCCACCGGGGAGCTGTTTTTT,18,TRBV5-1,TRBD2,few,TRBJ2-2
CASSQDRGGHIFEKLFF,TGCGCCAGCAGCCAAGATAGGGGGGGACATATCTTTGAAAAACTGTTTTTT,17,TRBV4-1,.,.,TRBJ1-4
CASSLVVGDEQYF,TGTGCCAGCAGCTTGGTGGTAGGGGATGAGCAGTACTTC,13,TRBV5-5,.,.,TRBJ2-7
CASSARGQKETQYF,TGTGCCAGCAGCGCGAGGGGACAGAAAGAGACCCAGTACTTC,14,TRBV5-4,TRBD1,.,TRBJ2-5
CASSYSQGSPYEQYF,TGTGCCAGCAGTTACTCTCAGGGGTCACCCTACGAGCAGTACTTC,15,TRBV6-5,.,.,TRBJ2-7
CASSARLANAYEQYF,TGCGCCAGCAGCGCCCGACTAGCGAATGCCTACGAGCAGTACTTC,15,TRBV4-3,TRBD2,.,TRBJ2-7
CASSWTGEQYF,TGTGCCAGCAGTTGGACAGGCGAGCAGTACTTC,11,TRBV7-9,TRBD1,once,TRBJ2-7
CSARTGAEQYF,TGCAGTGCTCGGACAGGGGCCGAGCAGTACTTC,11,TRBV20-1,TRBD1,.,TRBJ2-7
CASSSEGGTDQYEQYF,TGCGCCAGCAGCTCAGAAGGTGGGACAGATCAATACGAGCAGTACTTC,16,TRBV5-1,TRBD1,once,TRBJ2-7
CASSVEGAGTEAFF,TGTGCCAGCAGTGTCGAGGGGGCTGGCACTGAAGCTTTCTTT,14,TRBV6-1,TRBD1,.,TRBJ1-1
CASSQDRQETQYF,TGTGCCAGCAGCCAAGACAGGCAAGAGACCCAGTACTTC,13,TRBV7-8,.,.,TRBJ2-5
CASSLAQSGGLRNQPQHF,TGTGCCAGCAGCTTAGCCCAGTCAGGGGGCCTCCGCAATCAGCCCCAGCATTTT,18,TRBV7-4,TRBD1,.,TRBJ1-5
CASSLDAGGANYGYTF,TGTGCCAGCAGCTTGGATGCCGGGGGAGCTAACTATGGCTACACCTTC,16,TRBV5-5,.,medium-sized,TRBJ1-2